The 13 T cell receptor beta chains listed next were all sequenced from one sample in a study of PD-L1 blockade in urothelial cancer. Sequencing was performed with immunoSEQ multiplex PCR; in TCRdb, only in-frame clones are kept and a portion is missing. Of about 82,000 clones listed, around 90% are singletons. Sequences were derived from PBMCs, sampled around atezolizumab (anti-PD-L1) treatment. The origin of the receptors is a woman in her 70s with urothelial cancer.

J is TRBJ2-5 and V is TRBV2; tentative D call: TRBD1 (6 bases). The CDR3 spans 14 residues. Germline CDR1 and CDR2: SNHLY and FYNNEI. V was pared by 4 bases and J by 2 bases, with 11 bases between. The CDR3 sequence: CASSVGTRQETQYF. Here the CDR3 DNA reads TGTGCCAGCAGTGTAGGGACAAGGCAAGAGACCCAGTACTTC.

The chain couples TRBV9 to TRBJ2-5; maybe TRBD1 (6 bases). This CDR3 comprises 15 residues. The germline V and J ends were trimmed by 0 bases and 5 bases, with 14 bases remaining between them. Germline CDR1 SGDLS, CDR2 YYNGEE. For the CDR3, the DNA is TGTGCCAGCAGCGTAGTCCCGGACAGTTGGGAGACCCAGTACTTC. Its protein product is CASSVVPDSWETQYF.

CDR3: CASSLRPYKTGGTNEKLFF. The DNA for the CDR3 is TGCGCCAGCAGCTTGAGACCCTATAAAACAGGGGGGACTAATGAAAAACTGTTTTTT. The rearrangement joins TRBV5-1 to TRBJ1-4, with 8 positions matching TRBD1. Germline assignment: CDR1 SGHRS and CDR2 YFSETQ. This CDR3 is built from 19 residues. The V and J ends lost 1 base and 2 bases, in that order; junction bases with no gene match: 13.

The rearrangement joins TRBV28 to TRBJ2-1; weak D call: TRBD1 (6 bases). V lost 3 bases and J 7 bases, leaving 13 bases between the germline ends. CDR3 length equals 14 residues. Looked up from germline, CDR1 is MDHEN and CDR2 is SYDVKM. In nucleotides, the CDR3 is TGTGCCAGCAGTTTGTTGGGACAAAGTAATGAGCAGTTCTTC. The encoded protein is CASSLLGQSNEQFF.

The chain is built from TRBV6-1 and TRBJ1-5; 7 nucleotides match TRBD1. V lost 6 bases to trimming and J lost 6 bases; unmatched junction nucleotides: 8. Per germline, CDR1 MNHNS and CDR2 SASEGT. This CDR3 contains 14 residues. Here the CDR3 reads CASSQARGRQPQHF. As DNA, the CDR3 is TGTGCCAGCAGCCAAGCGAGGGGGCGTCAGCCCCAGCATTTT.

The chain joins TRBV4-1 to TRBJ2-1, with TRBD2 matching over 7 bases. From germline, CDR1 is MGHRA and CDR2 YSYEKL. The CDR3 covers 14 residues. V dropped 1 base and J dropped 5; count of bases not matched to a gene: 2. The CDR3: CASSQGGRNNEQFF. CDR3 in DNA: TGCGCCAGCAGCCAAGGCGGGAGAAACAATGAGCAGTTCTTC.

Here the CDR3 DNA reads TGTGCCAGTAGTTCCTCATGGACAGTCACGAACACTGAAGCTTTCTTT. Its translation is CASSSSWTVTNTEAFF. The chain has TRBV19 and TRBJ1-1; a possible D gene is TRBD1 (6 bases). The V and J ends lost 5 bases and 1 base respectively, with 17 bases between them. Germline-derived CDR1 and CDR2 are LNHDA and SQIVND (reference sequence). CDR3 length equals 16 residues.

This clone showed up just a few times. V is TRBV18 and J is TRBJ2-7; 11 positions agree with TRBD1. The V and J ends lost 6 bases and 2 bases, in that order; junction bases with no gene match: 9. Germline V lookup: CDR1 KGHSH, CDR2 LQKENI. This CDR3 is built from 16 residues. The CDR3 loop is CASSARGGQGAYEQYF. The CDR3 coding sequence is TGTGCCAGCTCCGCAAGAGGGGGACAGGGGGCCTACGAGCAGTACTTC.

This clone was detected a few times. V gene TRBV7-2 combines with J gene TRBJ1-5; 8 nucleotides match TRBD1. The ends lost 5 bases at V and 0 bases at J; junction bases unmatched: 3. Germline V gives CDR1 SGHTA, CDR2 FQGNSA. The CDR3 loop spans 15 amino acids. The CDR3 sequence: CASSQDRASNQPQHF. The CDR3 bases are TGTGCCAGCAGCCAGGACAGGGCTAGCAATCAGCCCCAGCATTTT.

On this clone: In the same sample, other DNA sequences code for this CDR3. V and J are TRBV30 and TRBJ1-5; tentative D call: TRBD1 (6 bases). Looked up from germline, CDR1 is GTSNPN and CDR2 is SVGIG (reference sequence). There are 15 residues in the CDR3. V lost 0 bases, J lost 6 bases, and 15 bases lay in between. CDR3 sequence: CAWSVGAGGVQPQHF. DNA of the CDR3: TGTGCCTGGAGTGTGGGGGCGGGGGGTGTTCAGCCCCAGCATTTT.

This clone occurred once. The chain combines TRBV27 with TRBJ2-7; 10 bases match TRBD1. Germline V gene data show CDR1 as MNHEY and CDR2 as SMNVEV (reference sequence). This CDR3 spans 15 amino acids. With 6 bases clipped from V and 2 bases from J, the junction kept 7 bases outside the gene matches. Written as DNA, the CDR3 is TGTGCCAGCAGCTTTGGGACAGGGGTCGCCTACGAGCAGTACTTC. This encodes CASSFGTGVAYEQYF.

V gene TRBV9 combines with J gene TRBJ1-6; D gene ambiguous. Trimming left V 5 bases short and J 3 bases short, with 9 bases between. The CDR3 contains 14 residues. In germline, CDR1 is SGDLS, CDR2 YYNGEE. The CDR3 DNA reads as TGTGCCAGCAGGGGAGGCTTCTATAATTCACCCCTCCACTTT. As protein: CASRGGFYNSPLHF.

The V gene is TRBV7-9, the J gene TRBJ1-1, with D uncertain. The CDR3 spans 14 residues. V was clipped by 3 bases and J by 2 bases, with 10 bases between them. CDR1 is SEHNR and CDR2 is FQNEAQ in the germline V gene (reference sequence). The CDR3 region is CASSFPGRNTEAFF. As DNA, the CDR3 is TGTGCCAGCAGCTTTCCCGGGAGAAACACTGAAGCTTTCTTT.